The rows below give T cell receptor beta chains drawn from one sample of a study of shared clonotypes between healthy human individuals. Only in-frame clones appear in the TCRdb table, and some are missing; sequencing was by immunoSEQ multiplex PCR. The data hold some 1,400,000 clones, with roughly 95% observed a single time. The specimen sequenced was naive CD4+ T cells sorted from blood. These receptors were collected from a man aged 30 to 45 in good health. Both conserved end residues are part of each CDR3. D genes are given only for firm matches. The size field is filled for only some rows; it gives once, few, many or a size class.

14	TRBJ1-5	-	TRBV9	-	TGTGCCAGCAGCGTAGGTCCCAGCAATCAGCCCCAGCATTTT	CASSVGPSNQPQHF
13	TRBJ2-1	-	TRBV5-6	TRBD2	TGTGCCTCGGGAGGGACTAGTACGTATGAGCAGTTCTTC	CASGGTSTYEQFF
15	TRBJ1-1	-	TRBV10-3	-	TGTGCCACTAGCAGACTTGCTAACCTGAACACTGAAGCTTTCTTT	CATSRLANLNTEAFF
11	TRBJ2-5	-	TRBV10-3	-	TGTGCCATCTCGTACCAAGAGACCCAGTACTTC	CAISYQETQYF
14	TRBJ2-1	-	TRBV15	-	TGTGCCACCAGCAGGGACCTACTTGCGGGAGAGCAGTTCTTC	CATSRDLLAGEQFF
16	TRBJ2-6	-	TRBV28	-	TGTGCCAGCAGTTTACCCGTAGGGGTAGGGGCCAACGTCCTGACTTTC	CASSLPVGVGANVLTF
17	TRBJ1-4	-	TRBV15	-	TGTGCCACCAGCACTTCCCTTAGGGGGACCCCGAATGAAAAACTGTTTTTT	CATSTSLRGTPNEKLFF
16	TRBJ2-1	-	TRBV7-9	-	TGTGCCAGCAGCCCCCCGCAGGCGGGCTCCTACAATGAGCAGTTCTTC	CASSPPQAGSYNEQFF
17	TRBJ2-2	once	TRBV7-6	-	TGTGCCAGCAGCTTATTGGCGCGGGCTGCGAACACCGGGGAGCTGTTTTTT	CASSLLARAANTGELFF
16	TRBJ2-2	-	TRBV7-3	TRBD2	TGTGCCAGCAGCTACCGGACTAGCGGGAACACCGGGGAGCTGTTTTTT	CASSYRTSGNTGELFF
14	TRBJ2-4	-	TRBV5-1	-	TGCGCCAGCAGCTTGGGAGGGGAAAAAAACATTCAGTACTTC	CASSLGGEKNIQYF
14	TRBJ1-1	-	TRBV10-3	-	TGTGCCATCAGGCAAGAGGTGGCGAACACTGAAGCTTTCTTT	CAIRQEVANTEAFF
15	TRBJ1-5	-	TRBV10-2	TRBD1	TGCGCCAGCAGTGAGTCAGGGGGCAGGTATCAGCCCCAGCATTTT	CASSESGGRYQPQHF
15	TRBJ2-7	-	TRBV21-1	-	TGTGCCAGCAGCAAAGAGGGACGGTTAGCCTACGAGCAGTACTTC	CASSKEGRLAYEQYF
12	TRBJ2-7	-	TRBV7-2	-	TGTGCCAGCAGCTTAGTGACCTACGAGCAGTACTTC	CASSLVTYEQYF
13	TRBJ1-4	-	TRBV5-4	TRBD1	TGTGCCAGCAGCACCGACAGGGGAGAAAAACTGTTTTTT	CASSTDRGEKLFF
14	TRBJ2-1	-	TRBV28	-	TGTGCCAGCAGTTTTGAGTTCTTGCGCAATGAGCAGTTCTTC	CASSFEFLRNEQFF
14	TRBJ1-1	-	TRBV10-3	TRBD1	TGTGCCATCAGTGATGGTACAGGGGACACTGAAGCTTTCTTT	CAISDGTGDTEAFF
13	TRBJ2-3	-	TRBV18	-	TGTGCCAGCGCGCGAGGTGACACAGATACGCAGTATTTT	CASARGDTDTQYF
14	TRBJ1-5	-	TRBV25-1	-	TGTGCCAGCAGTGAACCCGGACCGCATCAGCCCCAGCATTTT	CASSEPGPHQPQHF
15	TRBJ2-7	-	TRBV11-2	TRBD2	TGTGCCAGCAGCTCCCGCGGGAGTGACTCCTACGAGCAGTACTTC	CASSSRGSDSYEQYF
14	TRBJ2-1	-	TRBV11-2	TRBD2	TGTGCCAGCAGCCCGCGGACTAGTTTGCATGAGCAGTTCTTC	CASSPRTSLHEQFF
14	TRBJ2-7	-	TRBV7-2	-	TGTGCCAGCAGCTTTTCTACAGGGTTGTACGAGCAGTACTTC	CASSFSTGLYEQYF
13	TRBJ2-1	-	TRBV5-5	-	TGTGCCAGCAGCTTCAGACCCCCTAATGAGCAGTTCTTC	CASSFRPPNEQFF
12	TRBJ2-7	-	TRBV18	-	TGTGCCAGCTCACCTGCCCGCTACGAGCAGTACTTC	CASSPARYEQYF
16	TRBJ2-7	-	TRBV11-3	-	TGTGCCAGCAGGGCAGACAGGACCTGGGGATACTACGAGCAGTACTTC	CASRADRTWGYYEQYF
14	TRBJ2-5	-	TRBV28	-	TGTGCCAGCAGTTTATACCCGGACAAAGAGACCCAGTACTTC	CASSLYPDKETQYF
13	TRBJ1-1	-	TRBV10-1	-	TGCGCCAGCAGTGAGGCGGGCCAACCTGAAGCTTTCTTT	CASSEAGQPEAFF
20	TRBJ2-6	-	TRBV5-1	-	TGCGCCAGCAGCTTGTTTCCCCCTGATCAACCCCGCTCTGGGGCCAACGTCCTGACTTTC	CASSLFPPDQPRSGANVLTF
18	TRBJ2-3	-	TRBV28	TRBD2	TGTGCCAGCAGCCGAAGGAAGTTAGCGGGAGGGATCACAGATACGCAGTATTTT	CASSRRKLAGGITDTQYF
11	TRBJ1-2	-	TRBV25-1	-	TGTGCCAGCCGGGAGAACTATGGCTACACCTTC	CASRENYGYTF
14	TRBJ2-7	-	TRBV5-1	-	TGCGCCAGCAGCGTCCGGGACGCCGCCTACGAGCAGTACTTC	CASSVRDAAYEQYF
12	TRBJ1-1	-	TRBV28	-	TGTGCCAGCAGTAAAACAAGGACTGAAGCTTTCTTT	CASSKTRTEAFF
13	TRBJ2-2	-	TRBV27	-	TGTGCCAGCAGCCACGCGACAGGCCGGGAGCTGTTTTTT	CASSHATGRELFF
18	TRBJ2-1	once	TRBV7-2	TRBD2	TGTGCCAGCAGCTTAAGGACTAGCGGGACCTCTAACTACAATGAGCAGTTCTTC	CASSLRTSGTSNYNEQFF
13	TRBJ1-1	-	TRBV6-5	-	TGTGCCAGCCACAAGGCAGGTAACACTGAAGCTTTCTTT	CASHKAGNTEAFF
18	TRBJ2-6	-	TRBV25-1	-	TGTGCCAGCAGTTACTGTCCAGAATGGACAAAGTCGGGCCAACGTCCTGACTTC	CASSYCPEWTKSGQRPDF
12	TRBJ2-7	-	TRBV2	-	TGTGCCAGCAGTTCAGGGGTGTACGAGCAGTACTTC	CASSSGVYEQYF
14	TRBJ2-7	-	TRBV15	TRBD1	TGTGCCACCAGCATAGGACAGGGCTCCTACGAGCAGTACTTC	CATSIGQGSYEQYF
13	TRBJ2-7	-	TRBV10-1	-	TGCGCCAGCAGTGAGTTACCCGGCTACGAGCAGTACTTC	CASSELPGYEQYF
13	TRBJ2-7	-	TRBV2	TRBD2	TGTGCCAGCACTCCTGCGGGGGGAGGCGAGCAGTACTTC	CASTPAGGGEQYF
13	TRBJ1-1	-	TRBV10-1	-	TGCGCCAGCAAACAGGCCATGAACACTGAAGCTTTCTTT	CASKQAMNTEAFF